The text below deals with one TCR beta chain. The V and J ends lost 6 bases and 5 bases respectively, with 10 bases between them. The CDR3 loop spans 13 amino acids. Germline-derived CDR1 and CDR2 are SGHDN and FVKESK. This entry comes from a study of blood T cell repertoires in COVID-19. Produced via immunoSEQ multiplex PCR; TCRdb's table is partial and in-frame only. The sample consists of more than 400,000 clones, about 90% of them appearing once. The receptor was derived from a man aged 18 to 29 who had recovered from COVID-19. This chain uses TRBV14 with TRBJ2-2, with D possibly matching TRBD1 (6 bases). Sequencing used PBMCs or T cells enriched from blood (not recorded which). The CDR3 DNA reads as TGTGCCAGCAGGGACAGCATAACCGGGGAGCTGTTTTTT. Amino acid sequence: CASRDSITGELFF.